This is a list of T cell receptor beta chains from one sample in a study of blood T cell repertoires in COVID-19. The repertoire was sequenced with immunoSEQ multiplex PCR; TCRdb's copy has only in-frame clones and lacks some. Seen here are approximately 250,000 clones, 75% to 90% observed once, and the top ten hold approximately 2%. Sequencing input: peripheral blood. These TCRs come from a man aged 30-40 years with active or convalescent COVID-19. CDR3s include the opening cysteine and the closing phenylalanine or tryptophan. D genes are given only for firm matches. Clone size is not always given. Where it is, it says once, few, many or a class for expanded clones.

. | TRBJ1-5 | TRBV6-5 | TRBD1 | TGTGCCAGCAGGATTGGGACAGGACTCAATCAGCCCCAGCATTTT | CASRIGTGLNQPQHF
. | TRBJ1-5 | TRBV19 | TRBD1 | TGTGCCAGTAGTATTATGGGACAGAGCAATCAGCCCCAGCATTTT | CASSIMGQSNQPQHF
. | TRBJ1-1 | TRBV3-1/TRBV3-2 | . | TGTGCCAGCAGCCAAGGTTACATGAACACTGAAGCTTTCTTT | CASSQGYMNTEAFF
. | TRBJ2-7 | TRBV10-1 | . | TGCGCCAGCAGCGAGGTACGCGGCAGGGGAAGCGACGAGCAGTACTTC | CASSEVRGRGSDEQYF
. | TRBJ2-3 | TRBV19 | TRBD2 | TGTGCCAGTAGTACCGGACTAGTTTCAGATACGCAGTATTTT | CASSTGLVSDTQYF
. | TRBJ2-2 | TRBV5-1 | TRBD1 | TGCGCCAGCAGCTCCCTAAGACAGGGGAACACCGGGGAGCTGTTTTTT | CASSSLRQGNTGELFF
. | TRBJ1-5 | TRBV19 | . | TGTGCCAGTAGTATAGATAGCCCCGCGCAGCCCCAGCATTTT | CASSIDSPAQPQHF
few | TRBJ1-5 | TRBV5-8 | . | TGTGCCAGCAGCCGAAGGGGAAATCAGCCCCAGCATTTT | CASSRRGNQPQHF
few | TRBJ2-7 | TRBV30 | TRBD1 | TGTGCCTGGAGTATAGGACAGGGCGGCGAGCAGTACTTC | CAWSIGQGGEQYF
. | TRBJ2-6 | TRBV3-1/TRBV3-2 | TRBD1 | TGTGCCAGCAGCCAATTACCCGGGACAGGGGTCTCTGGGGCCAACGTCCTGACTTTC | CASSQLPGTGVSGANVLTF